This entry lists 14 T cell receptor beta chains sequenced from one sample in a study of Tregs in tolerant kidney transplant recipients. Sequenced by immunoSEQ multiplex PCR; TCRdb stores in-frame clones only, minus some. Here the sample spans about 110,000 clones, nearly 90% being singletons. Here the sequenced sample was CD4+ T cells from blood, taken before the transplant. Source of these receptors: a human donor who received a combined kidney and bone marrow transplant.

In DNA form, the CDR3 reads TGTGCCAGCAGTTCGACAGAGAACACCGGGGAGCTGTTTTTT. Amino acids: CASSSTENTGELFF. The rearrangement joins TRBV6-5 to TRBJ2-2; D possibly corresponds to TRBD1 (5 bases). The germline V and J ends were trimmed by 4 bases and 1 base, with 7 bases remaining between them. The CDR3 covers 14 residues. Looked up from germline, CDR1 is MNHEY and CDR2 is SVGAGI.

V usage is TRBV9 and J usage is TRBJ1-3, with D perhaps matching TRBD1 (5 bases). This CDR3 comprises 14 residues. Germline values: CDR1 SGDLS, CDR2 YYNGEE. The ends were cut back, 1 base at V and 4 bases at J, with 9 bases in the middle. Here the CDR3 reads CASSVRRGGNTIYF. DNA for the CDR3: TGTGCCAGCAGCGTACGAAGGGGAGGAAACACCATATATTTT.

About this clone itself: The same CDR3 also results from other DNA sequences found in this sample. The chain joins TRBV6-1 to TRBJ2-7, with D tentatively TRBD2 (7 bases). The V and J ends lost 11 bases and 1 base respectively, with 15 bases between them. The CDR3 spans 13 residues. The germline gives CDR1 MNHNS, CDR2 SASEGT. CDR3 DNA sequence: TGTGCCGGGGGGGCAGGGTTGTCCTACGAGCAGTACTTC. Residues: CAGGAGLSYEQYF.

This chain joins TRBV6-1 and TRBJ2-3; 8 nucleotides match TRBD2. Germline trimming cut 7 bases from V and 6 bases from J; bases unmatched to any gene: 3. CDR3 length equals 12 residues. Germline V gene data show CDR1 as MNHNS and CDR2 as SASEGT. Written as DNA, the CDR3 is TGTGCCAGCAACCGACTAGCGGATACGCAGTATTTT. Translated: CASNRLADTQYF.

V gene TRBV19 combines with J gene TRBJ2-7, with a tentative D call TRBD2 (5 bases). Deletions cut 2 bases from V and 0 bases from J, with 8 bases between. Germline loops: CDR1 LNHDA, CDR2 SQIVND (reference sequence). This CDR3 region has 14 residues. The CDR3 region has the DNA TGTGCCAGTAGTATACCCGGGGTCTCCTACGAGCAGTACTTC. This codes for CASSIPGVSYEQYF.

The chain has TRBV7-8 and TRBJ1-2, with TRBD1 identical over 11 bases. The V gene's germline CDR1 is SGHVS and CDR2 FQNEAQ. Trimming removed 0 bases from V and 4 bases from J; junction bases left unmatched: 4. There are 16 residues in the CDR3. The CDR3, as DNA: TGTGCCAGCAGCTTAGCCGGACAGGGGGCCGTCTATGGCTACACCTTC. This translates into CASSLAGQGAVYGYTF.

The rearrangement uses TRBV5-6 and TRBJ2-2; 7 nucleotides agree with TRBD1. The ends lost 4 bases at V and 4 bases at J; junction bases unmatched: 7. Germline V gene data show CDR1 as SGHDT and CDR2 as YYEEEE. The CDR3 length is 15 residues. The CDR3 nucleotides read TGTGCCAGCAGCCTAGGGGGCAAGTCCACCGGGGAGCTGTTTTTT. It yields the protein CASSLGGKSTGELFF.

With respect to this clone: The junction shows a germline mismatch at one end, possibly a read error. The chain carries TRBV10-3 and TRBJ2-7; 8 positions agree with TRBD1. This CDR3 is built from 11 residues. CDR1 is ENHRY and CDR2 is SYGVKD in the germline V gene. The CDR3 DNA sequence: TGTGCCATCAGTTACACGGACAGGGTCGAGTTC. This encodes CAISYTDRVEF.

The chain has TRBV30 and TRBJ2-3, with 7 bases matching TRBD2. Germline trimming cut 0 bases from V and 1 base from J; bases unmatched to any gene: 16. Germline V gene data show CDR1 as GTSNPN and CDR2 as SVGIG (reference sequence). This CDR3 is built from 19 residues. Written as DNA, the CDR3 is TGTGCCTGGAGTGTACGTCGGCTAGCGGCCCCACGGGGCACAGATACGCAGTATTTT. Its translation: CAWSVRRLAAPRGTDTQYF.

The CDR3 nucleotides are TGCAGCGTTGGGAGCGGAGGGCAGACCCAGTACTTC. This encodes CSVGSGGQTQYF. The chain combines TRBV29-1 with TRBJ2-5; a weak D match, TRBD2 (6 bases). Germline V lookup: CDR1 SQVTM, CDR2 ANQGSEA. Between the trimmed V and J ends, which lost 4 bases and 6 bases, there was a span of 12 bases. The CDR3 spans 12 residues.

This clone was recorded once. The V and J genes are TRBV10-1 and TRBJ2-1; 9 bases fit TRBD1. With V trimmed by 6 bases and J by 2 bases, 5 bases remained unmatched. CDR3 length: 15 amino acids. From germline, CDR1 is WNHNN and CDR2 SYGVQD (reference sequence). DNA of the CDR3: TGCGCCAGCAGACCCGACAGGGGGGCCTACAATGAGCAGTTCTTC. Protein: CASRPDRGAYNEQFF.

J is TRBJ2-5 and V is TRBV6-5, with 9 bases that match TRBD2. Trimming took 5 bases from V and 2 from J; bases not matched to a gene: 6. This CDR3 spans 15 amino acids. Germline CDR1 MNHEY, CDR2 SVGAGI. The CDR3 nucleotides read TGTGCCAGCAGTGCCTATAGCGGGGGACAAGAGACCCAGTACTTC. Translation: CASSAYSGGQETQYF.

V usage is TRBV27 and J usage is TRBJ2-1; D perhaps matches TRBD2 (5 bases). CDR1 and CDR2 from the germline V gene are MNHEY and SMNVEV (reference sequence). V lost 6 bases, J lost 7 bases, and 13 bases lay in between. CDR3 size: 13 residues. The CDR3 is CASSRIATNEQFF. CDR3 DNA: TGTGCCAGCAGCAGAATAGCGACGAATGAGCAGTTCTTC.

J is TRBJ2-7 and V is TRBV28; 7 bases are shared with TRBD1. This CDR3 has 17 amino acids. V was clipped by 4 bases and J by 0 bases; unmatched bases: 12. From germline, CDR1 is MDHEN and CDR2 SYDVKM. CDR3 amino acids: CASSYSFDRENSYEQYF. CDR3 nucleotide sequence: TGTGCCAGCAGTTATTCATTCGACAGGGAGAACTCCTACGAGCAGTACTTC.